Below, 5 T cell receptor beta chains from the same sample are listed, as sequenced in a study of blood T cell repertoires in COVID-19. Method: immunoSEQ multiplex PCR; TCRdb's copy keeps in-frame clones and lacks some. The sample holds 110,000 or so clones, around 80% seen once. The sample consisted of peripheral blood. The source is a man aged 50-59 years with acute or convalescent COVID-19.

The J gene is TRBJ2-7, the V gene TRBV28; 10 nucleotides align to TRBD2. Per the germline V gene, CDR1 is MDHEN and CDR2 is SYDVKM. The ends lost 6 bases at V and 2 bases at J; junction bases unmatched: 4. The CDR3 covers 14 residues. CDR3: CASRQAGGPYEQYF. The CDR3 DNA sequence: TGTGCCAGCAGGCAAGCGGGAGGGCCCTACGAGCAGTACTTC.

This chain links TRBV19 with TRBJ2-3; D gene ambiguous. From germline, CDR1 is LNHDA and CDR2 SQIVND (reference sequence). The V end lost 3 bases, the J end lost 0 bases, and 16 bases lay between the germline ends. The CDR3 has 17 residues. The CDR3 region is CASSIDQASTSTDTQYF. The CDR3 DNA is TGTGCCAGTAGTATTGATCAGGCGTCTACTAGCACAGATACGCAGTATTTT.

The chain has TRBV5-4 and TRBJ2-7; D may be TRBD1 (5 bases). The germline V gene encodes CDR1 SGHNT and CDR2 YYREEE (reference sequence). The CDR3 length is 14 residues. Trimming removed 0 bases at V and 0 bases at J, with 7 bases between. The CDR3 DNA reads TGTGCCAGCAGCTTGGACAGGAGCTCCTACGAGCAGTACTTC. Its protein is CASSLDRSSYEQYF.

V and J are TRBV7-3 and TRBJ1-1, with D possibly matching TRBD1 (5 bases). The V gene lost 0 bases and the J gene lost 0 bases, with 11 bases spanning the gap. The CDR3 has 16 amino acids. The germline V gene encodes CDR1 SGHTA and CDR2 FQGTGA. CDR3 bases: TGTGCCAGCAGCTTAACGAATGACAGAGTGAACACTGAAGCTTTCTTT. Protein: CASSLTNDRVNTEAFF. Together with reference TRBV7-3 and TRBJ1-1, the CDR3 gives the full variable domain: GAGVSQTPSNKVTEKGKYVELRCDPISGHTALYWYRQSLGQGPEFLIYFQGTGAADDSGLPNDRFFAVRPEGSVSTLKIQRTERGDSAVYLCASSLTNDRVNTEAFFGQGTRLTVV.

The table lists this clone with a few counts. V gene TRBV4-1 combines with J gene TRBJ2-7, with a possible D match to TRBD1 (5 bases). V shed 0 bases and J shed 5 bases, with 11 bases lying between them. This CDR3 has 14 amino acids. Germline V gene lookup returns CDR1 MGHRA and CDR2 YSYEKL. The DNA for the CDR3 is TGCGCCAGCAGCCAAGAGCAGGGTGGCCACGAGCAGTACTTC. As protein: CASSQEQGGHEQYF.